This TCR beta chain was captured by sequencing in a study of spatial heterogeneity in lung cancer. TCRdb passed the 5' RACE reads through MiXCR, listing each CDR3 protein once. Here the sample spans about 14,000 distinct CDR3 sequences, over 9.5% being singletons. Time point indicated: sample taken at primary tumor resection. Whole RNA obtained from tumor, nontumor lung or frozen PBMC underwent sequencing without sorting. This clonotype was counted many times. CDR1 SGHRS and CDR2 YFSETQ come from the germline V gene. The CDR3 totals 15 residues. J was trimmed by 0 bases and V by 1 base; bases with no gene match: 2.

The sequencing used PBMCs, collected at surgery. The chain couples TRBV5-1 to TRBJ1-1; the match to TRBD1 covers 8 bases. The TCR originated in a male donor with early-stage non-small cell lung cancer. The CDR3 nucleotides read TGCGCCAGCAGCTTGAGACAGGGGATGAACACTGAAGCTTTCTTT. Its protein product is CASSLRQGMNTEAFF.